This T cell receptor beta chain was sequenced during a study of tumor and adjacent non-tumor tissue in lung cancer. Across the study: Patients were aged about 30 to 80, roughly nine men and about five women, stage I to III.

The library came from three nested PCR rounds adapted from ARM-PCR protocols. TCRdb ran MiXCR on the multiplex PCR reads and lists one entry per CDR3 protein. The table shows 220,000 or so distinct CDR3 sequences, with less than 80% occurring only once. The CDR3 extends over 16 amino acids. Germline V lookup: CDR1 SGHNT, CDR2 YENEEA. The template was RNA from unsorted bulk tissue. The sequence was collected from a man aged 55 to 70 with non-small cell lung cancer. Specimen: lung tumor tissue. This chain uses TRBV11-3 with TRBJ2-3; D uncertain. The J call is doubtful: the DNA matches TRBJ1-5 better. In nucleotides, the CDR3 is TGTGCCAGCAGTTTCCGACTAGCGGAAGTCACAGATACGCAGCATTTT. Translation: CASSFRLAEVTDTQHF.